The next 10 T cell receptor beta chains were all read from a single sample in a study of T cell responses to AZD1222 COVID-19 vaccine. The protocol was immunoSEQ multiplex PCR, while the TCRdb copy is restricted to in-frame clones and leaves out a portion. The sample includes around 130,000 clones, nearly 90% of them seen just once. This specimen was peripheral blood, taken 28 days after the second AZD1222 dose. The source is an adult who received the AZD1222 COVID-19 vaccine.

The chain has TRBV4-1 and TRBJ1-2, with D perhaps matching TRBD1 (5 bases). V was clipped by 0 bases and J by 8 bases, with 13 bases between them. The CDR3 sequence is 14 residues long. Germline V gene lookup returns CDR1 MGHRA and CDR2 YSYEKL. CDR3 loop: CASSQDAGRGGYTF. CDR3 bases: TGCGCCAGCAGCCAAGATGCGGGCCGGGGGGGCTACACCTTC.

This clone was found a few times. J is TRBJ1-4 and V is TRBV27; 7 nucleotides match TRBD1. Germline CDR1 and CDR2: MNHEY and SMNVEV (reference sequence). V gave up 6 bases and J gave up 7 bases; unmatched junction bases: 8. The CDR3 runs 14 residues. CDR3 amino acids: CASSIRQGREKLFF. In nucleotides, the CDR3 is TGTGCCAGCAGCATACGACAGGGACGTGAAAAACTGTTTTTT.

The V and J genes are TRBV19 and TRBJ1-4; D not certain. The V gene's germline CDR1 is LNHDA and CDR2 SQIVND (reference sequence). The CDR3 is 12 amino acids. The ends were cut back, 5 bases at V and 8 bases at J, with 9 bases in the middle. The CDR3 DNA reads TGTGCCAGTAGTGTGATTCAGGAAAAACTGTTTTTT. Translating gives CASSVIQEKLFF.

This sequence joins TRBV15 and TRBJ2-7; 8 bases map to TRBD1. V shed 0 bases and J 0 bases; nucleotides not matched to a gene: 7. The germline V gene encodes CDR1 LNHNV and CDR2 YYDKDF (reference sequence). The CDR3 runs to 17 residues. The CDR3, as DNA: TGTGCCACCAGCAGAGAACCTACAGGGGGTAGCTCCTACGAGCAGTACTTC. Translation: CATSREPTGGSSYEQYF.

J is TRBJ1-2 and V is TRBV19, with D hard to call. The V and J ends lost 1 base and 8 bases respectively, with 11 bases between them. Germline-derived CDR1 and CDR2 are LNHDA and SQIVND (reference sequence). The CDR3 length is 13 residues. The CDR3 nucleotides read TGTGCCAGTAGTATAGGACTAAGACGGGGCTACACCTTC. Protein product: CASSIGLRRGYTF. The full variable domain, in which reference TRBV19 and TRBJ1-2 provide the parts outside the CDR3, is DGGITQSPKYLFRKEGQNVTLSCEQNLNHDAMYWYRQDPGQGLRLIYYSQIVNDFQKGDIAEGYSVSREKKESFPLTVTSAQKNPTAFYLCASSIGLRRGYTFGSGTRLTVV.

The chain couples TRBV2 to TRBJ1-1; TRBD1 is a possible D gene (5 bases). The V end lost 5 bases, the J end lost 2 bases, and 15 bases lay between the germline ends. Germline CDR1 and CDR2: SNHLY and FYNNEI. The CDR3 extends over 15 amino acids. CDR3 in amino acids: CASSYQGGGNTEAFF. The CDR3 bases are TGTGCCAGCAGTTATCAGGGTGGTGGTAACACTGAAGCTTTCTTT.

The chain has TRBV3-1 (or the pseudogene TRBV3-2) and TRBJ2-1, with TRBD2 identical over 10 bases. With 4 bases clipped from V and 7 bases from J, the junction kept 13 bases outside the gene matches. The CDR3 is made up of 17 amino acids. Germline-derived CDR1 and CDR2 are LGHDT and YNNKEL (reference sequence). DNA for the CDR3: TGTGCCAGCAGCCTTTACCCGGGACTAGCGACGGGGAATGAGCAGTTCTTC. This translates into CASSLYPGLATGNEQFF.

The chain employs TRBV10-3 and TRBJ2-3, with D tentatively TRBD2 (5 bases). The germline V gene has CDR1 ENHRY and CDR2 SYGVKD. The V end lost 4 bases, the J end lost 1 base, and 12 bases lay between the germline ends. The CDR3 consists of 15 residues. CDR3 DNA: TGTGCCATCAGTGCCTTCGGGATGGGCACAGATACGCAGTATTTT. The encoded protein is CAISAFGMGTDTQYF.

The genes are TRBV2 and TRBJ1-2, with D hard to call. CDR3 length equals 14 residues. Germline values: CDR1 SNHLY, CDR2 FYNNEI. Trimming removed 4 bases from V and 4 bases from J, with 13 bases in between. The CDR3 DNA reads as TGTGCCAGCAGTGTGGGTCAGGTCTCCTATGGCTACACCTTC. Protein: CASSVGQVSYGYTF. Filled out from reference TRBV2 and TRBJ1-2, the complete variable domain reads EPEVTQTPSHQVTQMGQEVILRCVPISNHLYFYWYRQILGQKVEFLVSFYNNEISEKSEIFDDQFSVERPDGSNFTLKIRSTKLEDSAMYFCASSVGQVSYGYTFGSGTRLTVV.

The rearrangement links TRBV5-6 to TRBJ1-2; D uncertain. The CDR3 is 15 residues long. Trimming stripped 2 bases from V and 6 bases from J, with 17 bases between. Germline CDR1 reads SGHDT; CDR2 reads YYEEEE. CDR3 nucleotide sequence: TGTGCCAGCAGCTTACTCGCAGCAGTCCGGGATGGCTACACCTTC. Translating gives CASSLLAAVRDGYTF. The complete variable domain, with remaining parts taken from reference TRBV5-6 and TRBJ1-2, reads DAGVTQSPTHLIKTRGQQVTLRCSPKSGHDTVSWYQQALGQGPQFIFQYYEEEERQRGNFPDRFSGHQFPNYSSELNVNALLLGDSALYLCASSLLAAVRDGYTFGSGTRLTVV.